The 5 T cell receptor beta chains presented below share a single source sample, sequenced in a study of blood T cell repertoires in COVID-19. Here immunoSEQ multiplex PCR was the method, and the copy in TCRdb shows in-frame clones only, minus some. The top ten hold 1.5% to 2% of the sample, which has fewer than 400,000 clones, around 92% seen once. The sequenced sample was PBMCs or T cells enriched from blood (not recorded which). Every receptor here comes from a woman aged 25 to 39 who had recovered from COVID-19.

J is TRBJ1-3 and V is TRBV7-9, with D unclear. Deletions cut 3 bases from V and 4 bases from J, with 10 bases between. The length of the CDR3 is 14 residues. Germline values: CDR1 SEHNR, CDR2 FQNEAQ (reference sequence). The CDR3 loop reads CASSFGQLGNTIYF. CDR3 in DNA: TGTGCCAGCAGCTTCGGTCAACTCGGAAACACCATATATTTT.

This clone has just a few counts. The chain is built from TRBV29-1 and TRBJ1-2, with D possibly being TRBD1 (6 bases). Trimming pared 8 bases from V and 4 bases from J, leaving 14 bases between. This CDR3 has 12 amino acids. CDR1 is SQVTM and CDR2 is ANQGSEA in the germline V gene. CDR3: CSMFGQTYGYTF. CDR3 DNA: TGCAGCATGTTTGGACAGACCTATGGCTACACCTTC.

The chain employs TRBV28 and TRBJ2-7, with TRBD1 matching over 8 bases. CDR1 and CDR2 from the germline V gene are MDHEN and SYDVKM. CDR3 length equals 12 residues. V lost 8 bases and J lost 4; bases outside the gene matches: 4. The chain's CDR3 is CASGTGFYEQYF. CDR3 coding DNA: TGTGCCAGCGGGACAGGTTTTTACGAGCAGTACTTC.

This chain links TRBV9 with TRBJ2-7; the match to TRBD1 covers 9 bases. Trimming at V came to 4 bases and at J to 4 bases, leaving 12 bases not matched to a gene. CDR3 length: 16 residues. The germline gives CDR1 SGDLS, CDR2 YYNGEE. DNA for the CDR3: TGTGCCAGCAGCCTCGCCCCGGGACAGGGCCTGTACGAGCAGTACTTC. Residues: CASSLAPGQGLYEQYF.

The rearrangement links TRBV2 to TRBJ2-1, with 8 positions matching TRBD2. Germline CDR1 is SNHLY and CDR2 is FYNNEI. V shed 7 bases, J shed 6 bases, and the junction held 5 bases outside the gene matches. CDR3 length: 13 amino acids. CDR3 nucleotide sequence: TGTGCCAGCATTGAGCTAGCGGGCAATGAGCAGTTCTTC. Translating it yields CASIELAGNEQFF.